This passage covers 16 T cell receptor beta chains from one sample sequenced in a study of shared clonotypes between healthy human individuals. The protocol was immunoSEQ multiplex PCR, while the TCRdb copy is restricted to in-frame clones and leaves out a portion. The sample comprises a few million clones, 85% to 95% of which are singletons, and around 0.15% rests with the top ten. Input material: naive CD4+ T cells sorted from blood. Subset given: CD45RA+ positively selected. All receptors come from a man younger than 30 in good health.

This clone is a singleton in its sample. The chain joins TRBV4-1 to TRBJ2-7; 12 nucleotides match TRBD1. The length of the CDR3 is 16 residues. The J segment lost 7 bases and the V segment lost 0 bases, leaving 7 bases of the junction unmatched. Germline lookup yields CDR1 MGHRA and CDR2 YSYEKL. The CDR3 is CASSQDEGQGAWEQYF. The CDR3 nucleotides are TGCGCCAGCAGCCAAGATGAGGGACAGGGGGCTTGGGAGCAGTACTTC.

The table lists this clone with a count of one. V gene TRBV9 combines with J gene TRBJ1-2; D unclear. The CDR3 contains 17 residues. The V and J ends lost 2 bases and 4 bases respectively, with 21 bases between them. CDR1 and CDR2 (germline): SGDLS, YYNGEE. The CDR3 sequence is CASSVAGNSQPLYGYTF. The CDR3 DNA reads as TGTGCCAGCAGCGTGGCCGGGAATTCTCAACCTCTCTATGGCTACACCTTC. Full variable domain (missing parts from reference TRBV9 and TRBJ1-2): DSGVTQTPKHLITATGQRVTLRCSPRSGDLSVYWYQQSLDQGLQFLIQYYNGEERAKGNILERFSAQQFPDLHSELNLSSLELGDSALYFCASSVAGNSQPLYGYTFGSGTRLTVV.

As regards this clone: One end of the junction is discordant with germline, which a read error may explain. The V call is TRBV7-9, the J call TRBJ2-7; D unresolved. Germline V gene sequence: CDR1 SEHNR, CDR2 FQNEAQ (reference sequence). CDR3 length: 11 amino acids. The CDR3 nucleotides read TGTGCCAGCAGCTTAGGGACCTTCGAGCACTTC. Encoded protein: CASSLGTFEHF.

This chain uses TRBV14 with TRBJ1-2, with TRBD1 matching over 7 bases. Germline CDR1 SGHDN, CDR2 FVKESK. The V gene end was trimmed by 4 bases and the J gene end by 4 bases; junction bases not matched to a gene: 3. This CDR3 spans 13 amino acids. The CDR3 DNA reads TGTGCCAGCAGCCGGGACAGATTCTATGGCTACACCTTC. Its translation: CASSRDRFYGYTF.

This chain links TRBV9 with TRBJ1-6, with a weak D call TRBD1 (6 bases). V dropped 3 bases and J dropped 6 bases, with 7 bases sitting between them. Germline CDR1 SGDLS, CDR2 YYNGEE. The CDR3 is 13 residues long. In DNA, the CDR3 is TGTGCCAGCAGCGAACAGGGTAATTCACCCCTCCACTTT. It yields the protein CASSEQGNSPLHF.

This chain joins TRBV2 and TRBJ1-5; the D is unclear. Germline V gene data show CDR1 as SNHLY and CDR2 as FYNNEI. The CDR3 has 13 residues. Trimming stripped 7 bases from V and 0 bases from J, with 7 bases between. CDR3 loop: CASTDNSNQPQHF. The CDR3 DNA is TGTGCCAGCACTGACAATAGCAATCAGCCCCAGCATTTT.

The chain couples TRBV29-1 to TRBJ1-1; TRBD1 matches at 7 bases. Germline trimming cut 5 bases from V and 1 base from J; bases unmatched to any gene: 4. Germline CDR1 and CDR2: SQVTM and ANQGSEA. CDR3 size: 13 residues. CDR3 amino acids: CSVSGTANTEAFF. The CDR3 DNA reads TGCAGCGTTTCCGGGACAGCGAACACTGAAGCTTTCTTT.

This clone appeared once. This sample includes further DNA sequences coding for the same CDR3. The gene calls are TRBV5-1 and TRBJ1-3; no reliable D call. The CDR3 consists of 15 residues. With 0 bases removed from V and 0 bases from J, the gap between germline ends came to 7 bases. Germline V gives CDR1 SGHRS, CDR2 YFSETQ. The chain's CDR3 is CASSLEGNSGNTIYF. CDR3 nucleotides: TGCGCCAGCAGCTTGGAAGGAAACTCTGGAAACACCATATATTTT.

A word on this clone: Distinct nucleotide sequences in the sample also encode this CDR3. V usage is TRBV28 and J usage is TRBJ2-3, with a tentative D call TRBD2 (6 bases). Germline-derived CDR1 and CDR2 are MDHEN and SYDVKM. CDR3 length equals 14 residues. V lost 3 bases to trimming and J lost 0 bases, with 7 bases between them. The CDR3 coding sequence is TGTGCCAGCAGTTTGGGGGGTAGCACAGATACGCAGTATTTT. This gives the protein CASSLGGSTDTQYF.

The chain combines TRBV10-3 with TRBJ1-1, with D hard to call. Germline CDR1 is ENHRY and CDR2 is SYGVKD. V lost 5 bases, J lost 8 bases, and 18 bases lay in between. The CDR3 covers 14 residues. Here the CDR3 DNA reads TGTGCCATCAGTACTAAATCGGAAGTAATAGAAGCTTTCTTT. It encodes CAISTKSEVIEAFF.

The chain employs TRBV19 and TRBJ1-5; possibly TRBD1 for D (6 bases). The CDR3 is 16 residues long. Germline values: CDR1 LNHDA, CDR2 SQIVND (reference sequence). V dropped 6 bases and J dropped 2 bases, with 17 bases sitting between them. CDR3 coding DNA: TGTGCCAGTAGAACAACAGGGTTGGGAGGCAATCAGCCCCAGCATTTT. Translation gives CASRTTGLGGNQPQHF.

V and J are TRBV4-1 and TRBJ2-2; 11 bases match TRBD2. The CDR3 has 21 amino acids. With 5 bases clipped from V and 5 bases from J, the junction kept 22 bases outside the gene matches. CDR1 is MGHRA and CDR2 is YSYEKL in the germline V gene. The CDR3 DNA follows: TGCGCCAGCAGCGAAGGCACCGCTCGGACTAGCGGGCGTGGAAAAACCGGGGAGCTGTTTTTT. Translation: CASSEGTARTSGRGKTGELFF.

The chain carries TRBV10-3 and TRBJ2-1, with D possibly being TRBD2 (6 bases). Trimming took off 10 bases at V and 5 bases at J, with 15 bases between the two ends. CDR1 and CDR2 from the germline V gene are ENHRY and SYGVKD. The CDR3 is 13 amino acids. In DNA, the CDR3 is TGTGCCACCACTTTGGGCGGGAACAATGAGCAGTTCTTC. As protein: CATTLGGNNEQFF.

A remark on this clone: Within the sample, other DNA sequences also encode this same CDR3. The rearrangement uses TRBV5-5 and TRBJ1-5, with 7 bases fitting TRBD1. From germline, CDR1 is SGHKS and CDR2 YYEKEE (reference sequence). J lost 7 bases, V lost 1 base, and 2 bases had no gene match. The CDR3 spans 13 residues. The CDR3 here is CASSLTGDQPQHF. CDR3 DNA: TGTGCCAGCAGCTTGACAGGGGACCAGCCCCAGCATTTT.

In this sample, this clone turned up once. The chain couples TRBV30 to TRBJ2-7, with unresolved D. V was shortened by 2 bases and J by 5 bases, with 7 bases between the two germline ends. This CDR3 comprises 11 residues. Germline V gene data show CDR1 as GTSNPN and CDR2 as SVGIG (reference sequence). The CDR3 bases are TGTGCCTGGAGTTGGGCAGACGAGCAGTACTTC. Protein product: CAWSWADEQYF.

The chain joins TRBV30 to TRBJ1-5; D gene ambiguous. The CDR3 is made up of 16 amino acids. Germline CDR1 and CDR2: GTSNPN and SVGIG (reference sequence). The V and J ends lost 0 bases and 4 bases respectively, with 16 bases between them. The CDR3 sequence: CAWSVSWESGNQPQHF. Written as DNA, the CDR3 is TGTGCCTGGAGTGTATCCTGGGAATCGGGGAATCAGCCCCAGCATTTT.